The T cell receptor (beta chain) under discussion was sequenced for a study of cytomegalovirus exposure and HLA in healthy donors. The overall study: Earlier results showed some 120 million unique TCR beta sequences derived from approximately 180 million T cells.

Trimming at V came to 6 bases and at J to 5 bases, leaving 9 bases not matched to a gene. The CDR3 is made up of 16 amino acids. Germline loops: CDR1 LNHDA, CDR2 SQIVND (reference sequence). Use of 60 Vbeta and 13 Jbeta primers characterized the PCR. Here immunoSEQ multiplex PCR was the method, and the copy in TCRdb shows in-frame clones only, minus some. This sample has 76,000 or so clones, with approximately 81% found just once. Nominally healthy donors provided the samples, though records likely missed some immune exposures. This clone has only a few counts. Its matching antigen is unknown. Findings of the study overall: Cytomegalovirus status, reportedly, was diagnosed with high specificity and sensitivity by the classifier. Researchers catalogued over 150 TCR beta chains as cytomegalovirus-associated.

The sequence derives from a woman in her thirties or forties in good health and CMV-seropositive. The chain is built from TRBV19 and TRBJ2-2, with 10 positions matching TRBD1. Sequencing was performed on PBMCs. In DNA form, the CDR3 reads TGTGCCAGTAGCCGGAATGACAGGGGGCGAACCGGGGAGCTGTTTTTT. Encoded protein: CASSRNDRGRTGELFF.